This passage covers 23 T cell receptor beta chains from one sample sequenced in a study of cytomegalovirus exposure and HLA in healthy donors. The primer mix had 60 Vbeta and 13 Jbeta primers. Produced via immunoSEQ multiplex PCR; TCRdb's table is partial and in-frame only. The repertoire holds more than 150,000 clones, with around 81% as singletons. Sequenced sample: PBMCs. Every receptor here comes from a woman between 18 and 29 years old in good health and CMV-seropositive.

In its sample, this clone ranks as medium-sized. J is TRBJ1-1 and V is TRBV6-5; perhaps TRBD1 as D (6 bases). This CDR3 contains 13 residues. Germline V gene sequence: CDR1 MNHEY, CDR2 SVGAGI. V dropped 6 bases and J dropped 14 bases, with 22 bases sitting between them. CDR3 in amino acids: CASRAQGATGTFF. In DNA form, the CDR3 reads TGTGCCAGCAGAGCACAGGGTGCCACCGGCACCTTCTTT.

The chain joins TRBV27 to TRBJ2-1, with D hard to call. Trimming stripped 3 bases from V and 6 bases from J, with 9 bases between. The CDR3 runs 13 residues. CDR1 is MNHEY, CDR2 SMNVEV, per germline (reference sequence). CDR3 in DNA: TGTGCCAGCAGTTTTCTGGGCACCAATGAGCAGTTCTTC. It yields the protein CASSFLGTNEQFF.

The gene calls are TRBV6-1 and TRBJ2-3, with 8 bases fitting TRBD1. The CDR3 is 16 residues long. Germline V gene sequence: CDR1 MNHNS, CDR2 SASEGT. Trimming removed 2 bases from V and 2 bases from J; junction bases left unmatched: 6. The DNA for the CDR3 is TGTGCCAGCAGTGAACAAGGACAGGGTGCCACAGATACGCAGTATTTT. The encoded protein is CASSEQGQGATDTQYF.

This CDR3 reads CSVKGKRGGYEQFF. The CDR3 DNA reads as TGCAGCGTGAAGGGCAAGCGGGGGGGCTATGAGCAGTTCTTC. The gene calls are TRBV29-1 and TRBJ2-1; 10 bases line up with TRBD2. J gave up 8 bases and V 6 bases, and 10 bases lay outside the gene matches. Germline lookup yields CDR1 SQVTM and CDR2 ANQGSEA. The length of the CDR3 is 14 residues.

This clone was observed a handful of times. This chain uses TRBV2 with TRBJ1-6; a possible D gene is TRBD1 (6 bases). Germline CDR1 and CDR2: SNHLY and FYNNEI. The V end was cut by 7 bases, the J end by 0 bases, with 10 bases between. The CDR3 sequence is 15 residues long. The CDR3 region has the DNA TGTGCCAGCAAAGGACAGAGCTCCTATAATTCACCCCTCCACTTT. This codes for CASKGQSSYNSPLHF. The full variable domain, in which reference TRBV2 and TRBJ1-6 provide the parts outside the CDR3, is EPEVTQTPSHQVTQMGQEVILRCVPISNHLYFYWYRQILGQKVEFLVSFYNNEISEKSEIFDDQFSVERPDGSNFTLKIRSTKLEDSAMYFCASKGQSSYNSPLHFGNGTRLTVT.

The genes are TRBV7-8 and TRBJ1-1; 7 nucleotides match TRBD1. The CDR3 is made up of 14 amino acids. Germline V gives CDR1 SGHVS, CDR2 FQNEAQ. V shed 1 base and J 4 bases; nucleotides not matched to a gene: 3. For the CDR3, the DNA is TGTGCCAGCAGCTTAGGTTCAGGGGGCACTGAAGCTTTCTTT. It specifies CASSLGSGGTEAFF.

The chain has TRBV19 and TRBJ1-4; TRBD1 matches at 11 bases. J lost 2 bases, V lost 6 bases, and 8 bases had no gene match. CDR3 length equals 17 residues. The germline gives CDR1 LNHDA, CDR2 SQIVND (reference sequence). The CDR3 DNA follows: TGTGCCAGTAGGCCGGGACAGGGGGTTTTTACTAATGAAAAACTGTTTTTT. Protein product: CASRPGQGVFTNEKLFF.

This chain uses TRBV6-6 with TRBJ1-2; 8 nucleotides align to TRBD1. Trimming removed 0 bases from V and 4 bases from J; junction bases left unmatched: 7. This CDR3 has 16 amino acids. Looked up from germline, CDR1 is MNHNY and CDR2 is SVGAGI (reference sequence). The CDR3 DNA reads as TGTGCCAGCAGTTACTCTTCCGGGACAGGCCTCTATGGCTACACCTTC. This translates into CASSYSSGTGLYGYTF.

V usage is TRBV4-3 and J usage is TRBJ1-6; D is undetermined. Germline V gene sequence: CDR1 LGHNA, CDR2 YSLEER. The length of the CDR3 is 17 residues. Trimming removed 0 bases from V and 5 bases from J, with 14 bases in between. The CDR3 sequence: CASSQDFGPGDNSPLHF. The DNA of the CDR3 is TGCGCCAGCAGCCAAGATTTTGGACCCGGGGATAATTCACCCCTCCACTTT.

This clone was detected a few times. V gene TRBV2 combines with J gene TRBJ1-3; 9 bases line up with TRBD1. Germline V CDR1 and CDR2: SNHLY, FYNNEI. The CDR3 loop spans 15 amino acids. Trimming cost V 5 bases and J 3 bases; bases outside gene matches: 5. This CDR3 is CASSSGQGDGNTIYF. The CDR3 DNA follows: TGTGCCAGCAGTTCGGGACAGGGTGATGGAAACACCATATATTTT. The whole variable domain, filled in from reference TRBV2 and TRBJ1-3, reads EPEVTQTPSHQVTQMGQEVILRCVPISNHLYFYWYRQILGQKVEFLVSFYNNEISEKSEIFDDQFSVERPDGSNFTLKIRSTKLEDSAMYFCASSSGQGDGNTIYFGEGSWLTVV.

This chain connects TRBV4-2 to TRBJ1-6, with D possibly being TRBD1 (5 bases). Deletions cut 1 base from V and 7 bases from J, with 14 bases between. The CDR3 is 16 residues long. CDR1 is LGHNA and CDR2 is YNFKEQ in the germline V gene. CDR3 in amino acids: CASSQGSQGLNSPLHF. DNA for the CDR3: TGTGCCAGCAGCCAAGGTTCTCAGGGCCTAAATTCACCCCTCCACTTT.

The CDR3 sequence is CSAWTGSYGYTF. Written as DNA, the CDR3 is TGCAGCGCCTGGACAGGGAGCTATGGCTACACCTTC. The chain recombines TRBV29-1 with TRBJ1-2; TRBD1 agrees at 8 bases. The CDR3 runs to 12 residues. J lost 4 bases, V lost 7 bases, and 5 bases had no gene match. Germline lookup yields CDR1 SQVTM and CDR2 ANQGSEA.

J is TRBJ1-4 and V is TRBV7-2; D is possibly TRBD1 (5 bases). The CDR3 contains 12 residues. The V gene lost 5 bases and the J gene lost 13 bases, with 14 bases spanning the gap. Germline CDR1 SGHTA, CDR2 FQGNSA. The CDR3: CASSPQRGLLFF. In DNA form, the CDR3 reads TGTGCCAGCAGCCCCCAGAGGGGACTACTGTTTTTT. The full variable domain, in which reference TRBV7-2 and TRBJ1-4 provide the parts outside the CDR3, is GAGVSQSPSNKVTEKGKDVELRCDPISGHTALYWYRQSLGQGLEFLIYFQGNSAPDKSGLPSDRFSAERTGGSVSTLTIQRTQQEDSAVYLCASSPQRGLLFFGSGTQLSVL.

The sample holds a few counts of this clone. The V call is TRBV7-2, the J call TRBJ2-2, with 7 bases aligning to TRBD2. The CDR3 length is 16 residues. Per germline, CDR1 SGHTA and CDR2 FQGNSA. V dropped 5 bases and J dropped 4; count of bases not matched to a gene: 10. This CDR3 is CASSSQLGRGTGELFF. Here the CDR3 DNA reads TGTGCCAGCAGCAGCCAGCTTGGGAGGGGCACCGGGGAGCTGTTTTTT.

This chain uses TRBV11-2 with TRBJ1-1; D unresolved. CDR1 is SGHAT, CDR2 FQNNGV, per germline. Trimming removed 1 base from V and 10 bases from J, with 13 bases in between. CDR3 size: 13 residues. The CDR3 region has the DNA TGTGCCAGCAGCTTAGTCTCTACGCGGGTAGCTTTCTTT. It encodes CASSLVSTRVAFF.

This chain joins TRBV7-2 and TRBJ1-4, with 8 bases identical to TRBD1. Trimming took 6 bases from V and 0 from J; bases not matched to a gene: 3. The CDR3 extends over 15 amino acids. Per the germline V gene, CDR1 is SGHTA and CDR2 is FQGNSA. The CDR3, as DNA: TGTGCCAGCAGACAGGGGGGGGCAACTAATGAAAAACTGTTTTTT. Translating it yields CASRQGGATNEKLFF.

The chain employs TRBV25-1 and TRBJ2-5, with a possible D match to TRBD1 (6 bases). The germline V gene encodes CDR1 MGHDK and CDR2 SYGVNS. Trimming pared 4 bases from V and 4 bases from J, leaving 13 bases between. This CDR3 has 14 amino acids. The CDR3 nucleotides are TGTGCCAGCAGTGCACCCGGACAGCTAGAGACCCAGTACTTC. It yields the protein CASSAPGQLETQYF.

This clone was picked up a small number of times. The chain recombines TRBV5-6 with TRBJ2-1; no firm D call. V was pared by 1 base and J by 10 bases, with 9 bases between. The CDR3 consists of 12 residues. The germline V gene encodes CDR1 SGHDT and CDR2 YYEEEE. CDR3 region: CASSLPLGEQFF. The DNA for the CDR3 is TGTGCCAGCAGCTTGCCGCTGGGCGAGCAGTTCTTC.

The CDR3 region has the DNA TGTGCCAGCAGCTTACGAGTCTCTAACTCTGGAAACACCATATATTTT. This translates into CASSLRVSNSGNTIYF. The rearrangement joins TRBV7-9 to TRBJ1-3; unclear D gene. This CDR3 comprises 16 residues. V was shortened by 2 bases and J by 0 bases, with 11 bases between the two germline ends. From germline, CDR1 is SEHNR and CDR2 FQNEAQ (reference sequence).

This chain joins TRBV5-4 and TRBJ2-3, with 8 nucleotides matching TRBD2. This CDR3 has 15 amino acids. The germline V gene encodes CDR1 SGHNT and CDR2 YYREEE (reference sequence). V was pared by 3 bases and J by 5 bases, with 8 bases of the junction left unmatched. CDR3 amino acids: CASSSAGGSGDTQYF. The DNA for the CDR3 is TGTGCCAGCAGCTCCGCGGGGGGCTCGGGAGATACGCAGTATTTT.

CDR3 in amino acids: CASSFSQGVTDTQYF. The CDR3 nucleotides are TGTGCCAGTAGTTTCTCCCAGGGGGTCACAGATACGCAGTATTTT. This sequence joins TRBV19 and TRBJ2-3; 7 nucleotides agree with TRBD1. The J segment lost 2 bases and the V segment lost 5 bases, leaving 7 bases of the junction unmatched. This CDR3 region has 15 residues. The V gene's germline CDR1 is LNHDA and CDR2 SQIVND (reference sequence).

The genes are TRBV5-1 and TRBJ2-6; possible D gene TRBD2, 6 bases. The V end was cut by 6 bases, the J end by 1 base, with 11 bases between. This CDR3 has 15 residues. The germline CDR1 and CDR2 sequences are SGHRS and YFSETQ. CDR3 sequence reads: CASTPAGSGANVLTF. CDR3 in DNA: TGCGCCAGCACCCCGGCGGGGTCTGGGGCCAACGTCCTGACTTTC.

The rearrangement uses TRBV5-1 and TRBJ1-3, with 7 positions matching TRBD1. Germline CDR1 and CDR2: SGHRS and YFSETQ. The J segment lost 2 bases and the V segment lost 9 bases, leaving 8 bases of the junction unmatched. The CDR3 spans 14 residues. The CDR3 DNA reads TGCGCCAAATCCCGACAGGGACCTGGAAACACCATATATTTT. It yields the protein CAKSRQGPGNTIYF.